The next 21 T cell receptor beta chains were all read from a single sample in a study of CD8+ T cells in alopecia areata. As the sequencing template, cDNA was produced by extracting RNA and reverse transcribing it. Sequencing was performed with immunoSEQ multiplex PCR; in TCRdb, only in-frame clones are kept and a portion is missing. The data show some 80,000 clones, with roughly 70% seen just once and less than 25% held by the top ten. Treatment in this sample: oral pan-JAK inhibitor, 5-10 mg twice daily. Sequenced material: CD8+ T cells sorted from blood, taken at week 24, from a patient treated with tofacitinib. These receptors came from a human donor with alopecia areata.

This clone was seen more than once but under ten times. The J gene is TRBJ2-7, the V gene TRBV4-3; 7 bases are shared with TRBD2. V lost 0 bases, J lost 0 bases, and 8 bases stayed unmatched. This CDR3 has 17 residues. CDR1 LGHNA and CDR2 YSLEER come from the germline V gene. In DNA, the CDR3 is TGCGCCAGCAGCCAAGATCAGAGCGGGGCAAGCTCCTACGAGCAGTACTTC. Residues: CASSQDQSGASSYEQYF.

V usage is TRBV29-1 and J usage is TRBJ1-1; no definite D call. CDR3 length: 12 residues. V was trimmed by 2 bases and J by 5 bases, leaving 9 bases between them. Germline CDR1 SQVTM, CDR2 ANQGSEA. CDR3 nucleotides: TGCAGCGTTGAAAAGGGTGGGACTGAAGCTTTCTTT. This codes for CSVEKGGTEAFF.

This chain connects TRBV7-2 to TRBJ1-5; 7 positions match TRBD1. The CDR3 length is 15 residues. V lost 5 bases and J lost 5; bases outside the gene matches: 9. CDR1 and CDR2 (germline): SGHTA, FQGNSA. This chain's CDR3 is CASSPTRTGDQPQHF. The CDR3 nucleotides are TGTGCCAGCAGCCCTACCCGGACAGGAGATCAGCCCCAGCATTTT.

Only a few counts were recorded for this clone. The V call is TRBV23-1, the J call TRBJ2-7, with a weak D call TRBD2 (5 bases). TRBV23-1 is an ORF; its function is uncertain. The V end lost 7 bases, the J end lost 4 bases, and 17 bases lay between the germline ends. This CDR3 has 14 residues. The CDR3 DNA is TGCGCCAGCACGGAGGACCGCTTGCCGTACGAGCAGTACTTC. Translation: CASTEDRLPYEQYF.

The chain employs TRBV7-9 and TRBJ1-2; maybe TRBD1 (5 bases). CDR1 is SEHNR, CDR2 FQNEAQ, per germline (reference sequence). This CDR3 is built from 15 residues. Trimming took off 2 bases at V and 6 bases at J, with 16 bases between the two ends. The CDR3 DNA follows: TGTGCCAGCAGCTTATCGGCACAGGTTCAGCATGGCTACACCTTC. It encodes CASSLSAQVQHGYTF.

The V and J genes are TRBV5-1 and TRBJ2-2; D is unresolved. This CDR3 is built from 15 residues. In germline, CDR1 is SGHRS, CDR2 YFSETQ. V lost 2 bases and J 1 base, leaving 9 bases between the germline ends. The CDR3 nucleotides are TGCGCCAGCAGCTTCCGAGAGCTGAACACCGGGGAGCTGTTTTTT. Its protein is CASSFRELNTGELFF.

This chain joins TRBV7-9 and TRBJ2-7; D is ambiguous. The CDR3 contains 15 residues. CDR1 is SEHNR, CDR2 FQNEAQ, per germline (reference sequence). V lost 1 base to trimming and J lost 2 bases, with 12 bases between them. The CDR3 spells CASSLVGRATYEQYF. DNA of the CDR3: TGTGCCAGCAGCTTAGTGGGCAGAGCTACCTACGAGCAGTACTTC.

The chain links TRBV30 to TRBJ2-7; a possible D gene is TRBD1 (6 bases). CDR3 size: 15 residues. Germline assignment: CDR1 GTSNPN and CDR2 SVGIG (reference sequence). The V and J ends lost 2 bases and 2 bases respectively, with 16 bases between them. CDR3 DNA sequence: TGTGCCTGGAGTCCCCGGGACATTAGTACCTACGAGCAGTACTTC. The encoded protein is CAWSPRDISTYEQYF.

V usage is TRBV15 and J usage is TRBJ2-1, with D unclear. From germline, CDR1 is LNHNV and CDR2 YYDKDF (reference sequence). Trimming took 2 bases from V and 6 from J, leaving 14 bases between them. This CDR3 is built from 15 residues. CDR3 nucleotides: TGTGCCACCAGCAGACCTCGGGCCGCCGCCAATGAGCAGTTCTTC. Its protein product is CATSRPRAAANEQFF. Full variable domain (rest looked up from reference TRBV15 and TRBJ2-1): DAMVIQNPRYQVTQFGKPVTLSCSQTLNHNVMYWYQQKSSQAPKLLFHYYDKDFNNEADTPDNFQSRRPNTSFCFLDIRSPGLGDTAMYLCATSRPRAAANEQFFGPGTRLTVL.

The CDR3 coding sequence is TGCGCCAGCAGCTTGGCAGCCATGAACACTGAAGCTTTCTTT. Translated, it gives CASSLAAMNTEAFF. The rearrangement uses TRBV5-1 and TRBJ1-1; D uncertain. CDR3 length: 14 amino acids. Germline V lookup: CDR1 SGHRS, CDR2 YFSETQ. V was shortened by 0 bases and J by 0 bases, with 6 bases between the two germline ends.

This clone appeared once. The chain joins TRBV27 to TRBJ2-7; the match to TRBD1 covers 10 bases. J gave up 3 bases and V 3 bases, and 2 bases lay outside the gene matches. The CDR3 runs 14 residues. CDR1 is MNHEY, CDR2 SMNVEV, per germline (reference sequence). Here the CDR3 reads CASSFGTGVYEQYF. Here the CDR3 DNA reads TGTGCCAGCAGTTTCGGGACAGGGGTCTACGAGCAGTACTTC.

The gene calls are TRBV7-9 and TRBJ2-1, with TRBD1 matching 9 bases. Trimming cost V 5 bases and J 3 bases; bases outside gene matches: 5. The CDR3 is made up of 15 amino acids. The germline V gene has CDR1 SEHNR and CDR2 FQNEAQ (reference sequence). CDR3 nucleotide sequence: TGTGCCAGCAGCAAGGGACAGGGAGGCTACAATGAGCAGTTCTTC. Protein sequence: CASSKGQGGYNEQFF. The whole variable domain, filled in from reference TRBV7-9 and TRBJ2-1, reads DTGVSQNPRHKITKRGQNVTFRCDPISEHNRLYWYRQTLGQGPEFLTYFQNEAQLEKSRLLSDRFSAERPKGSFSTLEIQRTEQGDSAMYLCASSKGQGGYNEQFFGPGTRLTVL.

In its sample, this clone was seen a few times. V is TRBV2 and J is TRBJ2-1, with D perhaps TRBD1 (5 bases). The V end was cut by 1 base, the J end by 3 bases, with 7 bases between. This CDR3 comprises 14 residues. Germline CDR1 and CDR2: SNHLY and FYNNEI. The chain's CDR3 is CASSEVQDYNEQFF. DNA of the CDR3: TGTGCCAGCAGTGAAGTACAGGACTACAATGAGCAGTTCTTC.

The V gene is TRBV9, the J gene TRBJ1-1; no clear D. The CDR3 sequence is 14 residues long. CDR1 and CDR2 from the germline V gene are SGDLS and YYNGEE. Deletions cut 0 bases from V and 2 bases from J, with 8 bases between. The CDR3 here is CASSVADRNTEAFF. CDR3 bases: TGTGCCAGCAGCGTAGCTGACCGAAACACTGAAGCTTTCTTT.

This chain connects TRBV5-4 to TRBJ2-7; 9 nucleotides agree with TRBD2. The CDR3 extends over 14 amino acids. Trimming took 5 bases from V and 5 from J; bases not matched to a gene: 8. Germline values: CDR1 SGHNT, CDR2 YYREEE (reference sequence). DNA of the CDR3: TGTGCCAGCAGGTATAGCGGGGGCACCCACGAGCAGTACTTC. It codes for CASRYSGGTHEQYF.

The chain links TRBV13 to TRBJ2-6; D is unresolved. The germline V and J ends were trimmed by 3 bases and 0 bases, with 0 bases remaining between them. The CDR3 is 13 amino acids. From germline, CDR1 is PRHDT and CDR2 FYEKMQ (reference sequence). CDR3 residues: CASSFSGANVLTF. The CDR3 coding sequence is TGTGCCAGCAGCTTCTCTGGGGCCAACGTCCTGACTTTC.

V and J are TRBV14 and TRBJ2-7; D not resolved. Looked up from germline, CDR1 is SGHDN and CDR2 is FVKESK. The germline V and J ends were trimmed by 4 bases and 0 bases, with 13 bases remaining between them. The CDR3 contains 15 residues. The CDR3: CASSPHRGYSYEQYF. For the CDR3, the DNA is TGTGCCAGCAGCCCTCACCGAGGATACTCCTACGAGCAGTACTTC.

The rearrangement links TRBV27 to TRBJ2-7; D is uncertain. The V and J ends lost 0 bases and 4 bases respectively, with 10 bases between them. The germline V gene encodes CDR1 MNHEY and CDR2 SMNVEV (reference sequence). CDR3 length: 14 amino acids. The CDR3 loop is CASSLSGRTYEQYF. As DNA, the CDR3 is TGTGCCAGCAGTTTATCGGGCAGAACATACGAGCAGTACTTC.

The chain joins TRBV12-5 to TRBJ2-1, with D possibly being TRBD2 (7 bases). Germline V gene data show CDR1 as LGHNT and CDR2 as FRNRAP. The V and J ends lost 1 base and 5 bases respectively, with 12 bases between them. The CDR3 is 15 residues long. The CDR3 spells CASGLALGGDNEQFF. The DNA for the CDR3 is TGTGCTAGTGGTTTGGCTTTAGGGGGGGACAATGAGCAGTTCTTC.

This clone was counted between two and nine times. This rearrangement joins TRBV15 to TRBJ2-7; TRBD1 aligns across 10 bases. This CDR3 comprises 14 residues. Germline V CDR1 and CDR2: LNHNV, YYDKDF (reference sequence). J gave up 6 bases and V 2 bases, and 4 bases lay outside the gene matches. The CDR3 DNA reads as TGTGCCACCAGCAGACCCGGGACAGGGGTCGAGCAGTACTTC. This translates into CATSRPGTGVEQYF.

The genes are TRBV5-1 and TRBJ2-3, with 9 bases fitting TRBD2. Per the germline V gene, CDR1 is SGHRS and CDR2 is YFSETQ. V gave up 2 bases and J gave up 4 bases; unmatched junction bases: 2. CDR3 length: 14 residues. As DNA, the CDR3 is TGCGCCAGCAGCTTAGCGGGGGGCGCAGATACGCAGTATTTT. It encodes CASSLAGGADTQYF.